The 18 T cell receptor beta chains below were found in one sample sequenced in a study of shared clonotypes between healthy human individuals. TCRdb keeps only in-frame clones here, not all; method: immunoSEQ multiplex PCR. The data hold 730,000 or so clones, with less than 80% observed a single time. What was sequenced was memory CD4+ T cells sorted from blood. Indicated subset: CD45RA-negative fraction. The receptors stem from a woman younger than 45 in good health.

This clone appeared a single time. The V call is TRBV18, the J call TRBJ2-2; D is undetermined. Trimming cost V 2 bases and J 7 bases, with 5 bases left between them. Germline CDR1 reads KGHSH; CDR2 reads LQKENI. CDR3 size: 12 residues. The chain's CDR3 is CASSPNDGELFF. The CDR3 region has the DNA TGTGCCAGCTCACCAAACGACGGGGAGCTGTTTTTT.

V and J are TRBV11-2 and TRBJ2-7; D unclear. CDR1 is SGHAT, CDR2 FQNNGV, per germline. V lost 5 bases and J 6 bases, leaving 8 bases between the germline ends. This CDR3 comprises 11 residues. The CDR3 spells CASSTRREQYF. CDR3 DNA: TGTGCCAGCAGCACCCGTCGCGAGCAGTACTTC.

The J gene is TRBJ2-7, the V gene TRBV5-6; 9 bases agree with TRBD1. V was clipped by 0 bases and J by 5 bases; unmatched bases: 6. The germline gives CDR1 SGHDT, CDR2 YYEEEE. This CDR3 has 15 residues. This CDR3 reads CASSLEGDRDHEQYF. CDR3 DNA: TGTGCCAGCAGCTTGGAGGGGGACAGGGACCACGAGCAGTACTTC.

A word on this clone: Other DNA sequences in the sample encode the same CDR3. The genes are TRBV2 and TRBJ1-1; D is uncertain. This CDR3 spans 13 amino acids. Per the germline V gene, CDR1 is SNHLY and CDR2 is FYNNEI. The V gene lost 2 bases and the J gene lost 6 bases, with 10 bases spanning the gap. The CDR3 loop is CASSESERAEAFF. The CDR3 bases are TGTGCCAGCAGTGAATCTGAGAGAGCTGAAGCTTTCTTT.

On this clone itself: Different DNA sequences within this sample yield the same CDR3. This sequence joins TRBV28 and TRBJ1-5; TRBD1 agrees at 8 bases. The CDR3 loop spans 14 amino acids. Germline V lookup: CDR1 MDHEN, CDR2 SYDVKM. J gave up 4 bases and V 3 bases, and 2 bases lay outside the gene matches. This CDR3 is CASSFWTGNQPQHF. Here the CDR3 DNA reads TGTGCCAGCAGTTTTTGGACAGGGAATCAGCCCCAGCATTTT.

The sample holds many counts of this clone. This chain uses TRBV29-1 with TRBJ2-1; maybe TRBD2 (5 bases). CDR1 is SQVTM, CDR2 ANQGSEA, per germline. The CDR3 runs 13 residues. V shed 1 base and J shed 6 bases, with 10 bases lying between them. Here the CDR3 reads CSVEVLVLNEQFF. The CDR3 nucleotides read TGCAGCGTTGAAGTACTAGTTCTCAATGAGCAGTTCTTC.

V is TRBV7-9 and J is TRBJ2-2; 7 bases map to TRBD1. CDR1 is SEHNR, CDR2 FQNEAQ, per germline (reference sequence). There are 16 residues in the CDR3. After removal of 6 bases from V and 2 bases from J, the junction contained 9 bases not matched to a gene. The CDR3 reads CASSLSGTVNTGELFF. The CDR3 DNA reads TGTGCCAGCAGTCTATCCGGGACAGTTAACACCGGGGAGCTGTTTTTT.

The chain joins TRBV7-6 to TRBJ2-2; 10 nucleotides align to TRBD2. The V segment lost 6 bases and the J segment 8 bases; nucleotides outside the gene matches: 9. Germline loops: CDR1 SGHVS, CDR2 FNYEAQ. The CDR3 loop spans 15 amino acids. The CDR3 sequence: CASSSSGRRVGELFF. CDR3 bases: TGTGCCAGCAGTTCTAGCGGGAGAAGGGTTGGGGAGCTGTTTTTT.

The rearrangement links TRBV19 to TRBJ2-3; 9 bases agree with TRBD2. CDR3 length equals 15 residues. The V gene's germline CDR1 is LNHDA and CDR2 SQIVND (reference sequence). V shed 3 bases and J 3 bases; nucleotides not matched to a gene: 4. The CDR3 here is CASSMPSGITDTQYF. For the CDR3, the DNA is TGTGCCAGTAGTATGCCTAGCGGGATTACAGATACGCAGTATTTT.

This clone came up once. V and J are TRBV18 and TRBJ1-2; D unclear. CDR1 is KGHSH, CDR2 LQKENI, per germline. This CDR3 spans 13 amino acids. Trimming cost V 3 bases and J 8 bases, with 13 bases left between them. CDR3 coding DNA: TGTGCCAGCTCACCGGAGGGTCAGCGGGGCTACACCTTC. Its protein is CASSPEGQRGYTF.

The gene calls are TRBV5-1 and TRBJ2-7, with D possibly called TRBD1 or TRBD2 (5 bases each). Germline V gives CDR1 SGHRS, CDR2 YFSETQ. Trimming stripped 6 bases from V and 2 bases from J, with 15 bases between. The CDR3 is 14 amino acids. CDR3 in amino acids: CASNPSGRTYEQYF. The CDR3 DNA is TGCGCCAGCAACCCCTCGGGACGGACCTACGAGCAGTACTTC.

The gene calls are TRBV7-9 and TRBJ2-2; TRBD1 agrees at 10 bases. CDR3 size: 18 residues. With V trimmed by 4 bases and J by 0 bases, 8 bases remained unmatched. Germline V lookup: CDR1 SEHNR, CDR2 FQNEAQ (reference sequence). The CDR3 here is CASSYPPGQGSNTGELFF. CDR3 bases: TGTGCCAGCAGCTATCCCCCGGGACAGGGGTCGAACACCGGGGAGCTGTTTTTT.

Written as DNA, the CDR3 is TGTGCCAGCAGCGGGGATAAGGGATACTATGGCTACACCTTC. Translated: CASSGDKGYYGYTF. V and J are TRBV5-6 and TRBJ1-2; D uncertain. Trimming cost V 4 bases and J 3 bases, with 13 bases left between them. The CDR3 extends over 14 amino acids. The germline V gene has CDR1 SGHDT and CDR2 YYEEEE.

The chain carries TRBV5-1 and TRBJ2-2; D is ambiguous. V lost 7 bases to trimming and J lost 6 bases, with 13 bases between them. Germline CDR1 reads SGHRS; CDR2 reads YFSETQ. CDR3 length equals 13 residues. CDR3 residues: CASAPQVSGELFF. The CDR3 bases are TGCGCCAGCGCACCTCAGGTTTCCGGGGAGCTGTTTTTT.

This chain joins TRBV10-3 and TRBJ1-5; D may be TRBD1 (5 bases). The germline CDR1 and CDR2 sequences are ENHRY and SYGVKD. Trimming stripped 2 bases from V and 4 bases from J, with 9 bases between. This CDR3 has 14 amino acids. CDR3 bases: TGTGCCATCAGTGAGGGGGACGTGAATCAGCCCCAGCATTTT. This gives the protein CAISEGDVNQPQHF.

V usage is TRBV13 and J usage is TRBJ2-3; no clear D. Trimming took off 0 bases at V and 2 bases at J, with 9 bases between the two ends. CDR1 PRHDT and CDR2 FYEKMQ come from the germline V gene (reference sequence). The CDR3 spans 15 residues. CDR3 amino acids: CASSLGRKITDTQYF. The CDR3 nucleotides are TGTGCCAGCAGCTTAGGGAGGAAAATCACAGATACGCAGTATTTT.

The V gene is TRBV30, the J gene TRBJ1-2; 7 nucleotides match TRBD1. Germline trimming cut 0 bases from V and 4 bases from J; bases unmatched to any gene: 5. CDR3 length: 14 amino acids. Germline CDR1 reads GTSNPN; CDR2 reads SVGIG (reference sequence). This chain's CDR3 is CAWSVPGQFYGYTF. CDR3 sequence (DNA): TGTGCCTGGAGTGTCCCGGGACAGTTCTATGGCTACACCTTC.

The V and J genes are TRBV21-1 and TRBJ2-7. TRBV21-1 represents a pseudogene. This CDR3 spans 15 amino acids. CDR3 protein: CASSRTMSVSYEQYF. Written as DNA, the CDR3 is TGTGCCAGCAGCAGAACCATGTCCGTTTCCTACGAGCAGTACTTC.